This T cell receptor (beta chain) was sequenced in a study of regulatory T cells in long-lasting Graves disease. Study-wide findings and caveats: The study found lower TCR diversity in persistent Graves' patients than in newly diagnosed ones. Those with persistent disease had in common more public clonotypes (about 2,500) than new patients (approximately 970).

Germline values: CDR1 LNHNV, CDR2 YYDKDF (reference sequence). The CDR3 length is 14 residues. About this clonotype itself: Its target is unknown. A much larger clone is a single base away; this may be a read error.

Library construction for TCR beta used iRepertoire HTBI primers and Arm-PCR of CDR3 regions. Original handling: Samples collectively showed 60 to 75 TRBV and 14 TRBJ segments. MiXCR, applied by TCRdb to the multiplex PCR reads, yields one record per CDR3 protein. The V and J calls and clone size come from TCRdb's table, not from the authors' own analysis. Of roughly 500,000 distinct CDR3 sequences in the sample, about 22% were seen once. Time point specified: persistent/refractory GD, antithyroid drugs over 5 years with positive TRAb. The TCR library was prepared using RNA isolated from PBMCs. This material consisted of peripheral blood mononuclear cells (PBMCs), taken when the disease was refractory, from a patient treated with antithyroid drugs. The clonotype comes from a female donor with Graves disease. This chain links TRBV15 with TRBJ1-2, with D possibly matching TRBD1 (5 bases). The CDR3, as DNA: TGTGCCACCGGCAGAGATCCCGAGGGAACAGGCAACACCTTC. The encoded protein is CATGRDPEGTGNTF.